A selection of T cell receptor beta chains follows, all from one sample in a study of T cells after yellow fever vaccination. TCRdb re-derived calls from the 5' RACE reads in MiXCR, one entry per CDR3 protein. The sample records about 350,000 distinct CDR3 sequences, 8.1% being singletons. The starting material was PBMCs, obtained roughly 47 days after the first yellow fever vaccination. The receptors shown here come from a man aged 18 to 29 who received the YFV17D yellow fever vaccine. CDR3s leave out the opening cysteine and the closing phenylalanine or tryptophan.

v_call	cdr3_length	cdr3_aa
TRBV7-2	10	ASSLFRQPQH
TRBV19	16	ASSIPAGASSGANVLT
TRBV18	11	ASTNGVNTEAF
TRBV5-1	12	ATRLAGGSDTQY
TRBV12-3/TRBV12-4	13	ASSLATSPKVGYT
TRBV5-4	13	ASSWNSRSEETQY
TRBV9	13	ASSGQIANTGELF
TRBV5-1	10	ASREGGTEAF
TRBV5-1	11	ASSSDSGEKLF
TRBV11-2	16	ASSLVPGLAGLTNEQF
TRBV10-3	11	AISGTDNSPLH
TRBV18	14	ASSQGLAASTDTQY
TRBV25-1	10	AGPGQNYGYT
TRBV5-1	14	ASSFAGTLAKNIQY
TRBV7-2	9	ASTELTEAF
TRBV6-2/TRBV6-3	12	ASSYGQEQETQY
TRBV7-6	10	ASSEGYNEQF
TRBV7-2	13	ASSLAGDLNTEAF
TRBV7-9	13	ASSTRDRAQETQY
TRBV5-8	13	ASSLPGAGANVLT
TRBV7-2	13	ASSPTSGVQETQY
TRBV3-1	13	ASSQVSGGTNRQF
TRBV4-1	12	ASSRRTAGNEQF
TRBV4-2	12	ASSQGLPGETQY
TRBV12-3/TRBV12-4	12	ASSLRRGNNEQF
TRBV5-1	11	ASSLAPDYGYT
TRBV20-1	12	SARGLGLDDGYT
TRBV18	15	ASSPQAQGRTNTEAF
TRBV4-1	12	ASSVDSYTDTQY
TRBV10-3	13	AINPEQGPADTQY
TRBV6-1	14	ASRRYFPGSQETQY
TRBV27	10	ASSLWGSEQY
TRBV18	13	ASSQTRAFGDTQY
TRBV30	14	AWYTGKGLGDEKLF
TRBV4-1	13	ASSQDDAGGGEQY
TRBV4-1	12	ASSILLAGETQY
TRBV7-9	14	ASSPWTSGITDTQY
TRBV10-3	13	AISENPSGTGELF
TRBV9	13	ASAWGEQVNTEAF
TRBV27	12	ASSPRTGPYGYT
TRBV7-2	11	ASSSWVAGELF
TRBV5-1	12	ASSLTATGTEAF
TRBV5-1	13	ASSLPDGYQETQY
TRBV11-2	15	ASSWEYRDTSSYEQY
TRBV12-3/TRBV12-4	14	ASSFGAALSLQGYT
TRBV12-3/TRBV12-4	11	ASSLTSNTEAF
TRBV29-1	10	SVVPQGETQY
TRBV7-6	13	ASSATAPGANVLT
TRBV4-1	12	ASSPGGEGEEQY
TRBV12-3/TRBV12-4	10	ASSLSPYEQY
TRBV5-1	14	ASSLSSGGSGETQY
TRBV7-2	13	ATRTSGGDTETQY
TRBV10-3	11	AISEMGNSPLH